Presented here are 9 T cell receptor beta chains from one specimen sequenced in a study of identical twins (dated by TCRdb to the mid-2010s). Libraries were built with 5' RACE. These reads were obtained on an Illumina HiSeq 2000. TCRdb reprocessing: public reads trimmed at Q25 with fastp, clones called with MiXCR, in-frame beta chains kept. Merged by CDR3 protein, the rows form single entries marked with the most common genes and DNA. The sample table lists more than 1.5 million distinct CDR3 sequences, 25% to 35% of them with a count of one. The ten largest clonotypes hold about 0.25% of the sample. Sequenced material: cord blood. These TCRs come from a newborn girl in good health.

The rearrangement joins TRBV24-1 to TRBJ1-4, with a tentative D call TRBD1 (5 bases). Per the germline V gene, CDR1 is KGHDR and CDR2 is SFDVKD. The length of the CDR3 is 18 residues. Trimming pared 5 bases from V and 1 base from J, leaving 19 bases between. The CDR3 region is CATSGAPWGRGTNEKLFF. CDR3 in DNA: TGTGCCACCAGTGGCGCCCCGTGGGGGAGAGGAACTAATGAAAAACTGTTTTTT.

The rearrangement uses TRBV5-1 and TRBJ1-5; no firm D call. Trimming cost V 4 bases and J 6 bases, with 11 bases left between them. CDR1 and CDR2 from the germline V gene are SGHRS and YFSETQ. CDR3 length: 13 amino acids. The CDR3 nucleotides read TGCGCCAGCAGCCCCATTCCCACTCAGCCCCAGCATTTT. It is translated as CASSPIPTQPQHF.

For the CDR3, the DNA is TGTGCCAGCAGCTTAATATCCGGGAGGTACTCCTACGAGCAGTACTTC. Translated, it gives CASSLISGRYSYEQYF. This chain connects TRBV7-8 to TRBJ2-7; 7 bases match TRBD2. The J segment lost 0 bases and the V segment lost 2 bases, leaving 7 bases of the junction unmatched. This CDR3 spans 16 amino acids. Germline CDR1 reads SGHVS; CDR2 reads FQNEAQ.

This clonotype was picked up a small number of times. The gene calls are TRBV27 and TRBJ2-1, with unresolved D. The V and J ends lost 8 bases and 7 bases respectively, with 18 bases between them. This CDR3 spans 14 amino acids. Per the germline V gene, CDR1 is MNHEY and CDR2 is SMNVEV (reference sequence). The CDR3 sequence: CASGKPVLPNEQFF. The CDR3 DNA is TGTGCCAGCGGCAAGCCGGTCCTTCCAAATGAGCAGTTCTTC.

The rearrangement uses TRBV3-1 and TRBJ2-7, with unresolved D. This CDR3 has 14 residues. The germline V gene encodes CDR1 LGHDT and CDR2 YNNKEL (reference sequence). V lost 0 bases and J 6 bases, leaving 12 bases between the germline ends. In nucleotides, the CDR3 is TGTGCCAGCAGCCAAGATCCCTGGAGTGGCGAGCAGTACTTC. It codes for CASSQDPWSGEQYF.

This clonotype came up a few times. This rearrangement joins TRBV7-9 to TRBJ2-3, with D maybe TRBD1 (7 bases). Per the germline V gene, CDR1 is SEHNR and CDR2 is FQNEAQ (reference sequence). The V end lost 9 bases, the J end lost 0 bases, and 19 bases lay between the germline ends. The length of the CDR3 is 16 residues. In DNA form, the CDR3 reads TGTGCCAGTAGGGGACTGGACAGGCTAAGCACAGATACGCAGTATTTT. Residues: CASRGLDRLSTDTQYF.

In DNA, the CDR3 is TGCGCCAGCAGCTTGCGACCGGCAGGAAGTAACACTGAAGCTTTCTTT. Its translation: CASSLRPAGSNTEAFF. This chain connects TRBV5-1 to TRBJ1-1; no definite D call. CDR1 and CDR2 (germline): SGHRS, YFSETQ. Trimming removed 1 base from V and 2 bases from J, with 15 bases in between. The CDR3 is 16 residues long.

The rearrangement uses TRBV14 and TRBJ2-5; the match to TRBD2 covers 7 bases. This CDR3 spans 14 amino acids. V gave up 4 bases and J gave up 7 bases; unmatched junction bases: 9. Germline assignment: CDR1 SGHDN and CDR2 FVKESK. The CDR3 is CASSRASVAGTQYF. As DNA, the CDR3 is TGTGCCAGCAGCCGGGCTAGTGTAGCGGGGACCCAGTACTTC.

This chain links TRBV27 with TRBJ1-5; no reliable D call. The V end was cut by 3 bases, the J end by 3 bases, with 12 bases between. In germline, CDR1 is MNHEY, CDR2 SMNVEV (reference sequence). This CDR3 spans 15 amino acids. This chain's CDR3 is CASSLVRRLNQPQHF. The CDR3 bases are TGTGCCAGCAGTTTGGTGCGGAGGCTCAATCAGCCCCAGCATTTT.